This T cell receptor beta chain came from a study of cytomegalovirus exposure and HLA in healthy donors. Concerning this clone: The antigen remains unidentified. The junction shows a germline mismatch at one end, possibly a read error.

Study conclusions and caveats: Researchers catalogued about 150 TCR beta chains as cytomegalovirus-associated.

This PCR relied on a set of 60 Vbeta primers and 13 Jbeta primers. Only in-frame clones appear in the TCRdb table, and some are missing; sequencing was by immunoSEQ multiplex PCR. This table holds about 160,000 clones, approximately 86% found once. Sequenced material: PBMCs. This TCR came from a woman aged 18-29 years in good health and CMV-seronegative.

The CDR3 region has the DNA TGTTCCAGCAGCTTAGTCGGTATGGGCTACACCTTC. It yields the protein CSSSLVGMGYTF. The rearrangement uses TRBV7-9 and TRBJ1-2; D unresolved. CDR3 length: 12 residues. Per germline, CDR1 SEHNR and CDR2 FQNEAQ (reference sequence).